This T cell receptor (beta chain) came from a study of vaccination effects on CD4 cells after COVID-19. The overall study: With the ViraFEST assay, the study expanded antigen-specific CD4+ T cells using viral peptide pools, then sequenced them. Study conclusions and caveats: Missing from the study were early post-infection timepoints, and its convalescent patients were few. Marked clonal contraction of infection- and vaccine-induced clones was seen late after vaccination.

To note about this clone: Its antigen is as yet unknown.

CD4+ T cell isolation took place after less than 13 days of culture. Sequencing was performed with immunoSEQ multiplex PCR; in TCRdb, only in-frame clones are kept and a portion is missing. Of under 60,000 clones listed, approximately 65% were seen once; the top ten hold 4.5% to 6%. V shed 0 bases and J shed 6 bases, with 12 bases lying between them. CDR1 and CDR2 (germline): MGHRA, YSYEKL. The CDR3 is made up of 14 amino acids. The input for sequencing was CD4+ T cells from PBMCs cultured without peptide, taken before COVID-19 vaccination. The genes are TRBV4-1 and TRBJ2-7; possible D gene TRBD1, 5 bases. The receptor's source is a human donor who received a COVID-19 vaccine. CDR3 protein: CASSQDDRRAEQYF. Here the CDR3 DNA reads TGCGCCAGCAGCCAAGATGATCGCAGGGCCGAGCAGTACTTC.